What follows is one T cell receptor (beta chain) and its context. Germline V gene lookup returns CDR1 SGHTA and CDR2 FQGTGA. The J segment lost 4 bases and the V segment lost 7 bases, leaving 5 bases of the junction unmatched. The CDR3 loop spans 14 amino acids. This entry belongs to a study of T cell repertoires in ileal Crohn's disease. Repertoires were generated with immunoSEQ multiplex PCR, while TCRdb's copy carries only in-frame clones and drops some. Of 5,500 to 9,000 clones listed, around 70% were seen once; the top ten hold around 18%. Adults with ileal or ileocolonic Crohn's disease and an indication for resection were eligible.

The V and J genes are TRBV7-3 and TRBJ2-2, with 8 nucleotides matching TRBD2. What was sequenced was ileal tissue. The origin of this receptor is an adult with Crohn's disease. The CDR3 sequence: CASKAAGGTGELFF. The CDR3, as DNA: TGTGCCAGCAAGGCGGCGGGGGGCACCGGGGAGCTGTTTTTT.